The rows below give T cell receptor beta chains drawn from one sample of a study of cytomegalovirus exposure and HLA in healthy donors. Sequencing was performed with immunoSEQ multiplex PCR; in TCRdb, only in-frame clones are kept and a portion is missing. The sample contains about 73,000 clones, about 95% of which appear only once. The source material was PBMCs. The receptors shown here come from a man aged 18 to 30 in good health and CMV-seronegative. The CDR3 runs from the conserved cysteine through the conserved F or W. D genes are given only for firm matches. Expanded clones get a size class; other rows say once, few or many, or leave the size out.

-	TRBV20-1	TRBJ2-5	-	TGCAGCCCCGGGACCCAGTACTTC	CSPGTQYF
-	TRBV19	TRBJ2-3	-	TGTGCCAGTAGTATGAGTTCAGATACGCAGTATTTT	CASSMSSDTQYF
TRBD2	TRBV14	TRBJ2-3	-	TGTGCCAGCAGCCAGGCTAGCGGGGGCCGCACAGATACGCAGTATTTT	CASSQASGGRTDTQYF
-	TRBV14	TRBJ1-2	-	TGTGCCAGCAGCCAAGTTCCTCAGGCTCCTTTCCATTTC	CASSQVPQAPFHF
TRBD1	TRBV7-9	TRBJ2-7	-	TGTGCCAGCGGGGACAGTGAATCCTACGAGCAGTACTTC	CASGDSESYEQYF
-	TRBV9	TRBJ1-5	-	TGTGCCAGCAGCGGGCCGGGGTCTAGCAATCAGCCCCAGCATTTT	CASSGPGSSNQPQHF
TRBD1	TRBV5-1	TRBJ1-5	-	TGCGCCAGCAGCTTGGAAGGACAGGGCTTTCAGCCCCAGCATTTT	CASSLEGQGFQPQHF
-	TRBV19	TRBJ1-1	-	TGTGCCAGTAGGGACAGCATGAACACTGAAGCTTTCTTT	CASRDSMNTEAFF
TRBD1	TRBV14	TRBJ1-2	-	TGTGCCAGCAGCCAAGAAGGGGGCCCCCATGGCTACACCTTC	CASSQEGGPHGYTF
-	TRBV9	TRBJ1-3	-	TGTGCCAGCAACGGGGGGAACTCTGGAAACACCATATATTTT	CASNGGNSGNTIYF
TRBD1	TRBV6-1	TRBJ1-1	once	TGTGCCAGCAGTAGGGGGCAGGTGGATGAAGCTTTCTTT	CASSRGQVDEAFF
-	TRBV27	TRBJ2-3	-	TGTGCCAGCACCGACCGGGCAGATACGCAGTATTTT	CASTDRADTQYF
-	TRBV5-1	TRBJ2-3	-	TGCGCCAGCAGCCTCGACTATACGACTAGCACAGATACGCAGTATTTT	CASSLDYTTSTDTQYF
-	TRBV28	TRBJ2-7	-	TGTGCCAGCAGTTTAGACAACGAGCAGTACTTC	CASSLDNEQYF
-	TRBV7-8	TRBJ2-2	-	TGTGCCAGCAGCCAAGGACAGCCGAACACCGGGGAGCTGTTTTTT	CASSQGQPNTGELFF
TRBD1	TRBV5-1	TRBJ1-1	-	TGCGCCAGCAGCCTAGCCGGGACCGGACAGGAGATGAACACTGAAGCTTTCTTT	CASSLAGTGQEMNTEAFF
TRBD1	TRBV9	TRBJ2-7	-	TGTGCCAGCAGCACAACCGGGACAGGGGTTTCCTACGAGCAGTACTTC	CASSTTGTGVSYEQYF
-	TRBV4-3	TRBJ2-1	-	TGCGCCAGCAGCCAAGATTCCCAGGACAATGAGCAGTTCTTC	CASSQDSQDNEQFF
TRBD2	TRBV7-8	TRBJ2-1	-	TGTGCCAGCAACCTCGGGGGGGGCCGCAATGAGCAGTTCTTC	CASNLGGGRNEQFF
TRBD2	TRBV9	TRBJ2-3	-	TGTGCCAGCAGCGTAGTCGGGGGGAGCACAGATACGCAGTATTTT	CASSVVGGSTDTQYF
-	TRBV18	TRBJ2-7	-	TGTGCCAGCTCACCACCGGGCAGGGGAGAGTCCTACGAGCAGTACTTC	CASSPPGRGESYEQYF
-	TRBV9	TRBJ1-6	once	TGTGCCAGCAGCGCAGAGGGGGAAAGGACTTCACCCCTCCACTTT	CASSAEGERTSPLHF
-	TRBV28	TRBJ2-5	-	TGTGCCAGCACCCGCTCGAGGGTTCAAGAGACCCAGTACTTC	CASTRSRVQETQYF
TRBD1	TRBV7-6	TRBJ1-3	-	TGTGCCAGCACCCCTGGAGGGGGCCTCGGAAACACCATATATTTT	CASTPGGGLGNTIYF
-	TRBV7-9	TRBJ2-4	-	TGTGCCAGCAGCATGCAACAGGGAGATCTAGCCAAAAACATTCAGTACTTC	CASSMQQGDLAKNIQYF
-	TRBV4-2	TRBJ2-2	-	TGTGCCAGCAGCCAAGAGTTCGGAGCGTTGGATCTCACCGGGGAGCTGTTTTTT	CASSQEFGALDLTGELFF
-	TRBV7-9	TRBJ2-4	-	TGTGCCAGCAGCTTAGATTTGTCGAACATTCAGTACTTC	CASSLDLSNIQYF
-	TRBV27	TRBJ1-2	-	TGTGCCAGCAGTTTAAGATCCCAGGGCTATGGCTACACCTTC	CASSLRSQGYGYTF
-	TRBV6-6	TRBJ1-2	-	TGTGCCAGCACCGGCGGTGGGGGAACAGCGGGAGGCTACACCTTC	CASTGGGGTAGGYTF
-	TRBV7-6	TRBJ1-3	-	TGTGCCAGCAGCTTAAACGCAGGCTCTGGAAACACCATATATTTT	CASSLNAGSGNTIYF
-	TRBV29-1	TRBJ2-1	-	TGCAGCGCCGAGGGCGTGGGAGATGAGCAGTTCTTC	CSAEGVGDEQFF
TRBD2	TRBV15	TRBJ2-5	-	TGTGCCACCAGCAGACTCCCGGGACTAGCGGGGCAAGAGACCCAGTACTTC	CATSRLPGLAGQETQYF
TRBD2	TRBV9	TRBJ2-5	-	TGTGCCAGCAGCGACAACTTAGCGGGGGGGCGAGGGGAGACCCAGTACTTC	CASSDNLAGGRGETQYF
TRBD2	TRBV7-9	TRBJ2-1	-	TGTGCCAGCAGCCAAATTCTAGCGGGGGGGCCAAATGAGCAGTTCTTC	CASSQILAGGPNEQFF
TRBD1	TRBV30	TRBJ1-5	-	TGTGCCTGGAGTGTTCGGGCAGGGGGTACTCAGCCCCAGCATTTT	CAWSVRAGGTQPQHF
-	TRBV16	TRBJ1-2	-	TGTGCCAGCAGTAGGGGTGCGGATGGCTACACCTTC	CASSRGADGYTF
TRBD1	TRBV2	TRBJ2-2	-	TGTGCCAGCAGTGGAGACAGGGGGCGATCCGGGGAGCTGTTTTTT	CASSGDRGRSGELFF
-	TRBV6-4	TRBJ2-2	-	TGTGCCAGCAGCGACCAGTCGTTTATCGGGGAGCTGTTTTTT	CASSDQSFIGELFF
TRBD2	TRBV9	TRBJ2-7	-	TGTGCCAGCAGCGCAGCGGGGGCCACCTACGAGCAGTACTTC	CASSAAGATYEQYF
TRBD1	TRBV18	TRBJ1-5	-	TGTGCCAGCTCACCAGAGGACAGGGGACAGCCCCAGCATTTT	CASSPEDRGQPQHF
TRBD2	TRBV5-1	TRBJ2-3	-	TGCGCCAGCAGCTTGGCTAGCGGGGGCACAGATACGCAGTATTTT	CASSLASGGTDTQYF
-	TRBV19	TRBJ1-3	-	TGTGCCAGTAGTCTGTCTGCGAGGACTGGAAACACCATATATTTT	CASSLSARTGNTIYF
TRBD2	TRBV6-6	TRBJ2-7	once	TGTGCCAGCAGTCCCGGGGGGAGCCTCTACGAGCAGTACTTC	CASSPGGSLYEQYF
TRBD1	TRBV27	TRBJ2-7	-	TGTGCCAGCAGTTTAGGGACAGGTTCCTACGAGCAGTACTTC	CASSLGTGSYEQYF
TRBD1	TRBV10-3	TRBJ1-1	-	TGTGCCATCACCAAGGACAGGGGGCTGAACACTGAAGCTTTCTTT	CAITKDRGLNTEAFF
TRBD2	TRBV30	TRBJ2-6	-	TGTGCCTGGAGGTGGGGGGGGAGTGGGGCCAACGTCCTGACTTTC	CAWRWGGSGANVLTF
-	TRBV21-1	TRBJ1-5	once	TGTGCCAGCCTAATGGTCAATCAGCCCCAGCATTTT	CASLMVNQPQHF
-	TRBV28	TRBJ1-1	once	TGTGCCAGCAGGCAGGCCATGAACACTGAAGCTTTCTTT	CASRQAMNTEAFF
-	TRBV30	TRBJ1-2	-	TGTGCCTGGAGTGTCGAGCCTCTCTATGGCTACACCTTC	CAWSVEPLYGYTF
-	TRBV19	TRBJ1-5	once	TGTGCCAGTAAGGATCCAGGGATGTTTGATCCGGATCAGCCCCAGCATTTT	CASKDPGMFDPDQPQHF